A selection of T cell receptor beta chains follows, all from one sample in a study of CD8 T cells in Susac syndrome. One entry per CDR3 protein results from TCRdb running MiXCR on the immunoSEQ multiplex PCR reads. The data hold approximately 200,000 distinct CDR3 sequences, with 95% observed a single time. The material sequenced was CD4+ T cells from PBMCs. These receptors were collected from a human donor with multiple sclerosis. Both conserved end residues are part of each CDR3. The D gene is left open where the match is weak. Clone size, where shown, is once, few, many, or a class for clones that have expanded.

TRBV2	12	-	-	TRBJ2-1	TGTGCCACCACAGCAGGTCCCAATGAGCAGTTCTTC	CATTAGPNEQFF
TRBV5-1	14	TRBD1	-	TRBJ1-4	TGCGCCAGCAGCTTGGATCACAGGGGTGAAAAACTGTTTTTT	CASSLDHRGEKLFF
TRBV20-1	14	TRBD1	once	TRBJ1-3	TGCAGTGCTAGAGCGACAGGGTCTGGAAACACCATATATTTT	CSARATGSGNTIYF
TRBV30	13	-	-	TRBJ1-6	TGTACCGTCGGGGAGGACAGAAATTCACCCCTCCACTTT	CTVGEDRNSPLHF
TRBV3-1	15	TRBD2	-	TRBJ2-2	TGTGCCAGCAGATGGGAGGGCCTTGACGCCGGGGAGCTGTTTTTT	CASRWEGLDAGELFF
TRBV30	15	-	-	TRBJ1-2	TGTGCCTGGAGTGTACTGGGGGCGCCTAACTATGGCTACACCTTC	CAWSVLGAPNYGYTF
TRBV20-1	11	-	-	TRBJ1-1	TGCAGTGCTTCGGACAGACTGGTAGCTTTCTTT	CSASDRLVAFF
TRBV2	14	TRBD1	once	TRBJ1-2	TGTGCCAGCAGGGCCAGGGGGCTCACTTCCGGCTACACCTTC	CASRARGLTSGYTF
TRBV29-1	16	TRBD2	once	TRBJ2-1	TGCAGCGTCCCCCAAGCTAGCGGGGTAAACTACAATGAGCAGTTCTTC	CSVPQASGVNYNEQFF
TRBV15	17	TRBD2	-	TRBJ2-5	TGTGCCACCAGCAGAGATGCTAGCGGGTCCCTCATAGAGACCCAGTACTTC	CATSRDASGSLIETQYF
TRBV20-1	16	-	-	TRBJ2-5	TGCAGTGCTAGAGAGAGGGGACGTGCTTTAGGGGAGACCCAGTACTTC	CSARERGRALGETQYF
TRBV7-3	13	-	few	TRBJ1-1	TGTGCCAGCAGCTTATATCAGAACACTGAAGCTTTCTTT	CASSLYQNTEAFF
TRBV7-6	14	TRBD1	-	TRBJ2-5	TGTGCCAGCTTAAAAACAGGGGGCAGAGAGACCCAGTACTTC	CASLKTGGRETQYF
TRBV5-1	14	-	-	TRBJ1-2	TGCGCCAGCAGCTTGGGCCTGGCAGCTTATGGCTACACCTTC	CASSLGLAAYGYTF
TRBV3-1	16	TRBD2	-	TRBJ2-3	TGTGCCAGCAGCCCATCGCTAGCGGTAAGCACAGATACGCAGTATTTT	CASSPSLAVSTDTQYF
TRBV30	14	-	-	TRBJ1-5	TGTGCCTGGAGTGTATCAGCAGGGGATCAGCCCCAGCATTTT	CAWSVSAGDQPQHF
TRBV9	14	-	-	TRBJ2-2	TGTGCCAGCAGCGTAGTTAGGAACACCGGGGAGCTGTTTTTT	CASSVVRNTGELFF
TRBV29-1	14	TRBD2	-	TRBJ2-1	TGCAGCGCCTCGACTAGCGGGGGGGCCGGTGAGCAGTTCTTC	CSASTSGGAGEQFF
TRBV19	12	-	-	TRBJ1-2	TGTGCCAGTACTACAGGGAACTATGGCTACACCTTC	CASTTGNYGYTF
TRBV3-1	15	TRBD1	-	TRBJ1-6	TGTGCCAGCAGCCAGCAGGGGGCTGGGAGGTCACCCCTCCACTTT	CASSQQGAGRSPLHF
TRBV20-1	13	TRBD2	few	TRBJ2-1	TGCAGTGCTCCTACTAGCGGGGGGAATGAGCAGTTCTTC	CSAPTSGGNEQFF
TRBV10-3	15	TRBD1	-	TRBJ2-5	TGTGCCATCAGTCTCTCCAGGGACAGGGGCGAGACCCAGTACTTC	CAISLSRDRGETQYF
TRBV27	16	-	once	TRBJ1-6	TGTGCCAGCAGTTTATCTACGGCTTCCTGGGGTTCACCCCTCCACTTT	CASSLSTASWGSPLHF
TRBV7-9	13	TRBD1	-	TRBJ1-1	TGTGCCAGCAGCCCGACAGGGGCCACTGAAGCTTTCTTT	CASSPTGATEAFF
TRBV5-1	12	-	-	TRBJ2-5	TGCGCCAGCAGCTTGGAATTCCGGACCCAGTACTTC	CASSLEFRTQYF
TRBV20-1	12	TRBD1	-	TRBJ2-5	TGCAGTGCTATGGACAGGCAAGAGACCCAGTACTTC	CSAMDRQETQYF
TRBV6-5	14	TRBD1	-	TRBJ1-5	TGTGCCAGCGGTGCACGGGACAGTGATCAGCCCCAGCATTTT	CASGARDSDQPQHF
TRBV29-1	14	-	once	TRBJ1-1	TGCAGCGCCCTAACCGGGGGGCCGAACACTGAAGCTTTCTTT	CSALTGGPNTEAFF
TRBV5-4	12	-	-	TRBJ2-5	TGTGCCAGCAGCTTGGACGGGGAGACCCAGTACTTC	CASSLDGETQYF
TRBV15	13	-	-	TRBJ1-1	TGTGCCACCAGCGGTGTGGGGTACACTGAAGCTTTCTTT	CATSGVGYTEAFF
TRBV20-1	14	-	-	TRBJ2-6	TGCAGTGCTAGACCGGCTAATGGGGCCAACGTCCTGACTTTC	CSARPANGANVLTF
TRBV5-1	12	-	-	TRBJ1-1	TGCGCCAGCAGGGGTAGGAACACTGAAGCTTTCTTT	CASRGRNTEAFF
TRBV3-1	11	-	-	TRBJ1-2	TGTGCCAGCAGCCAATACTATGGCTACACCTTC	CASSQYYGYTF
TRBV20-1	13	-	-	TRBJ2-7	TGCAGTGCTCGCCAGCGTTCGTCCTACGAGCAGTACTTC	CSARQRSSYEQYF
TRBV4-1	14	-	-	TRBJ2-5	TGCGCCAGCAGCCAATGGTCCAGCCCGGAGACCCAGTACTTC	CASSQWSSPETQYF
TRBV12-3/TRBV12-4	16	-	-	TRBJ2-7	TGTGCCAGCAGTCGCGGTCGGGGCTTCCGAAGGGGGGAGCAGTACTTC	CASSRGRGFRRGEQYF
TRBV6-1	18	TRBD2	-	TRBJ2-3	TGTGCCAGCAGCCCAGCCTGGCGGGGGAGCCTGAACACAGATACGCAGTATTTT	CASSPAWRGSLNTDTQYF
TRBV7-2	14	-	-	TRBJ2-1	TGTGCCAGCAGCTCTCCGGGGGTCCATCATGAGCAGTTCTTC	CASSSPGVHHEQFF
TRBV4-2	17	TRBD2	-	TRBJ2-2	TGTGCCAGCAGCCGTAGCGGGGGCCTGAAGGGCACCGGGGAGCTGTTTTTT	CASSRSGGLKGTGELFF
TRBV20-1	12	-	-	TRBJ2-6	TGCAGTGCTCCCCAAGGGGCCAACGTCCTGACTTTC	CSAPQGANVLTF
TRBV11-2	15	-	-	TRBJ1-6	TGTGCCAGCAGCTTGGGGGGACTGCCGGTTTCACCCCTCCACTTT	CASSLGGLPVSPLHF
TRBV5-1	12	-	-	TRBJ1-6	TGCGCCAGCGCTGCGGAGGACTCACCCCTCCACTTT	CASAAEDSPLHF
TRBV20-1	13	TRBD2	-	TRBJ2-1	TGCAGTGGGACTAGCGGGGGGGCCAATGAGCAGTTCTTC	CSGTSGGANEQFF